Each of the 26 T cell receptor beta chains below was sequenced from the same sample in a study of cytomegalovirus exposure and HLA in healthy donors. The PCR ran on 60 Vbeta and 13 Jbeta primers. TCRdb's table, derived via immunoSEQ multiplex PCR, lists solely in-frame clones and lacks some. The table includes over 90,000 clones, 65% to 80% detected once. The sample comprised PBMCs. The source is a woman between 45 and 60 years old in good health and CMV-seropositive.

This clone has only one observation. The chain has TRBV19 and TRBJ1-5; D unclear. V was clipped by 8 bases and J by 0 bases, with 17 bases between them. This CDR3 has 16 amino acids. Germline CDR1 LNHDA, CDR2 SQIVND (reference sequence). The chain's CDR3 is CASGLIDGYSNQPQHF. In DNA, the CDR3 is TGTGCCAGTGGACTTATTGACGGTTATAGCAATCAGCCCCAGCATTTT.

J is TRBJ2-2 and V is TRBV28, with TRBD1 matching over 8 bases. This CDR3 comprises 15 residues. V was clipped by 6 bases and J by 5 bases; unmatched bases: 8. Germline assignment: CDR1 MDHEN and CDR2 SYDVKM. The CDR3 DNA is TGTGCCAGCAGGAGCGGACAGGGTATAACCGGGGAGCTGTTTTTT. As protein: CASRSGQGITGELFF.

V usage is TRBV28 and J usage is TRBJ2-3, with 8 positions matching TRBD1. The CDR3 covers 15 residues. CDR1 is MDHEN and CDR2 is SYDVKM in the germline V gene. Trimming removed 4 bases from V and 1 base from J; junction bases left unmatched: 4. This CDR3 is CASSYQTGGTDTQYF. The CDR3 DNA sequence: TGTGCCAGCAGTTACCAGACAGGGGGCACAGATACGCAGTATTTT.

The chain is built from TRBV29-1 and TRBJ2-1; D is possibly TRBD1 (5 bases). V shed 5 bases and J shed 0 bases, with 11 bases lying between them. Per the germline V gene, CDR1 is SQVTM and CDR2 is ANQGSEA. This CDR3 is built from 14 residues. The CDR3, as DNA: TGCAGCGTTCAGGGCAGGAGCTCCTACAATGAGCAGTTCTTC. This codes for CSVQGRSSYNEQFF.

The chain links TRBV6-1 to TRBJ2-2; possibly TRBD2 for D (6 bases). V lost 6 bases and J lost 7, with 15 bases in between. Per germline, CDR1 MNHNS and CDR2 SASEGT. CDR3 size: 14 residues. The chain's CDR3 is CASSLGLPGGELFF. Written as DNA, the CDR3 is TGTGCCAGCAGCTTGGGACTCCCCGGCGGGGAGCTGTTTTTT.

Only one count was recorded for this clone. The V call is TRBV2, the J call TRBJ2-7; D remains ambiguous. The V gene lost 2 bases and the J gene lost 3 bases, with 17 bases spanning the gap. The germline V gene has CDR1 SNHLY and CDR2 FYNNEI. The CDR3 sequence is 16 residues long. The CDR3, as DNA: TGTGCCAGCAGTGAACAGTCGGTTGGGCTTATCTACGAGCAGTACTTC. Translation gives CASSEQSVGLIYEQYF.

The chain combines TRBV21-1 with TRBJ1-1; the D segment call TRBD1 is taken from the table without a DNA check. TRBV21-1 is described as a pseudogene. The CDR3 length is 20 residues. The CDR3 DNA reads as TGTGCCAGCAGCAAAGTCGGGTTTTTGGACAGGGGGCACGAAAGCACTGAAGCTTTCTTT. Residues: CASSKVGFLDRGHESTEAFF.

This clone was observed a few times. The V gene is TRBV11-2, the J gene TRBJ2-3; TRBD2 agrees at 10 bases. V shed 7 bases, J shed 0 bases, and the junction held 7 bases outside the gene matches. Per germline, CDR1 SGHAT and CDR2 FQNNGV. This CDR3 has 16 residues. The CDR3 DNA sequence: TGTGCCAGCATCCTAGCGGGGGCCTCTAGCACAGATACGCAGTATTTT. Translating it yields CASILAGASSTDTQYF. Supplemented by reference TRBV11-2 and TRBJ2-3, the full variable domain reads EAGVAQSPRYKIIEKRQSVAFWCNPISGHATLYWYQQILGQGPKLLIQFQNNGVVDDSQLPKDRFSAERLKGVDSTLKIQPAKLEDSAVYLCASILAGASSTDTQYFGPGTRLTVL.

The chain recombines TRBV11-2 with TRBJ2-5, with 8 bases lining up with TRBD2. The CDR3 is made up of 15 amino acids. Germline CDR1 and CDR2: SGHAT and FQNNGV. V was pared by 2 bases and J by 2 bases, with 4 bases of the junction left unmatched. For the CDR3, the DNA is TGTGCCAGCAGCTTAAATAGCGGGAATCAAGAGACCCAGTACTTC. Its protein is CASSLNSGNQETQYF.

The J gene is TRBJ2-1, the V gene TRBV18, with 10 bases aligning to TRBD1. The V gene's germline CDR1 is KGHSH and CDR2 LQKENI. The CDR3 loop spans 16 amino acids. V trimming: 4 bases; J trimming: 2 bases; junction bases outside the gene matches: 5. CDR3 DNA sequence: TGTGCCAGCTCACAAATCGACAGGGGGCCCTACAATGAGCAGTTCTTC. Its protein is CASSQIDRGPYNEQFF.

This chain uses TRBV4-2 with TRBJ2-3; no clear D. V gave up 0 bases and J gave up 4 bases, with 17 bases separating them. The CDR3 has 17 residues. Per germline, CDR1 LGHNA and CDR2 YNFKEQ. In nucleotides, the CDR3 is TGTGCCAGCAGCCAAGATCGGAGAACCCTACACCCAGATACGCAGTATTTT. It encodes CASSQDRRTLHPDTQYF.

This clone was counted a few times. This sequence joins TRBV5-1 and TRBJ1-2; 7 bases map to TRBD1. J gave up 8 bases and V 0 bases, and 1 base lay outside the gene matches. The CDR3 covers 12 residues. The germline CDR1 and CDR2 sequences are SGHRS and YFSETQ. CDR3 coding DNA: TGCGCCAGCAGCTTGGCAGGGGGAGGCTACACCTTC. Translated, it gives CASSLAGGGYTF.

The J gene is TRBJ2-7, the V gene TRBV9; TRBD1 aligns across 7 bases. The ends lost 7 bases at V and 2 bases at J; junction bases unmatched: 6. This CDR3 has 13 residues. Germline V gene sequence: CDR1 SGDLS, CDR2 YYNGEE. The CDR3 DNA reads as TGTGCCAGCTCCAGGGGGTCCACCTACGAGCAGTACTTC. This encodes CASSRGSTYEQYF.

V is TRBV4-2 and J is TRBJ2-1, with D tentatively TRBD2 (6 bases). Germline V lookup: CDR1 LGHNA, CDR2 YNFKEQ. Deletions cut 8 bases from V and 0 bases from J, with 20 bases between. CDR3 length: 17 amino acids. The CDR3 protein is CASRKAMAGLSYNEQFF. The DNA of the CDR3 is TGTGCCAGCCGCAAAGCCATGGCGGGACTCTCCTACAATGAGCAGTTCTTC.

The chain is built from TRBV28 and TRBJ1-1, with D possibly TRBD1 on 6 matching bases. With 8 bases removed from V and 1 base from J, the gap between germline ends came to 11 bases. This CDR3 contains 13 residues. In germline, CDR1 is MDHEN, CDR2 SYDVKM. The CDR3 loop is CASQDRANTEAFF. The CDR3 DNA follows: TGTGCCAGCCAGGACAGAGCGAACACTGAAGCTTTCTTT.

In this sample, this clone turned up once. The J gene is TRBJ1-2, the V gene TRBV19; D uncertain. V lost 5 bases and J lost 1, with 14 bases in between. Per germline, CDR1 LNHDA and CDR2 SQIVND (reference sequence). This CDR3 region has 15 residues. The CDR3 reads CASSVRSRINYGYTF. The CDR3 DNA is TGTGCCAGTAGTGTCAGGTCGCGAATTAACTATGGCTACACCTTC.

The chain links TRBV7-6 to TRBJ2-7, with 15 bases fitting TRBD2. CDR3 length: 16 residues. Germline-derived CDR1 and CDR2 are SGHVS and FNYEAQ. V shed 5 bases, J shed 3 bases, and the junction held 5 bases outside the gene matches. The CDR3 protein is CASSLGTSGRFYEQYF. CDR3 DNA: TGTGCCAGCAGCCTAGGGACTAGCGGGAGGTTCTACGAGCAGTACTTC.

The chain links TRBV7-9 to TRBJ2-1; 12 bases are a match to TRBD2. Germline V gene data show CDR1 as SEHNR and CDR2 as FQNEAQ (reference sequence). Trimming removed 5 bases from V and 5 bases from J; junction bases left unmatched: 10. CDR3 size: 17 residues. CDR3 protein: CASSPARLAGADNEQFF. The CDR3 nucleotides read TGTGCCAGCAGCCCAGCCCGACTAGCGGGAGCTGACAATGAGCAGTTCTTC. The whole variable domain, filled in from reference TRBV7-9 and TRBJ2-1, reads DTGVSQNPRHKITKRGQNVTFRCDPISEHNRLYWYRQTLGQGPEFLTYFQNEAQLEKSRLLSDRFSAERPKGSFSTLEIQRTEQGDSAMYLCASSPARLAGADNEQFFGPGTRLTVL.

V is TRBV5-1 and J is TRBJ2-3; 7 nucleotides align to TRBD2. CDR3 length: 14 amino acids. The ends lost 0 bases at V and 5 bases at J; junction bases unmatched: 3. Germline loops: CDR1 SGHRS, CDR2 YFSETQ. The CDR3 region has the DNA TGCGCCAGCAGCTTGGCGGGGAGGGGAGATACGCAGTATTTT. Protein product: CASSLAGRGDTQYF.

This clone was counted a single time. The V call is TRBV29-1, the J call TRBJ1-2; TRBD1 agrees at 8 bases. The CDR3 spans 13 residues. Trimming removed 4 bases from V and 6 bases from J; junction bases left unmatched: 7. Germline assignment: CDR1 SQVTM and CDR2 ANQGSEA. This chain's CDR3 is CSVGPDRGNGYTF. The DNA for the CDR3 is TGCAGCGTTGGTCCTGACAGGGGTAATGGCTACACCTTC.

A few counts support this clone. The V call is TRBV9, the J call TRBJ2-5, with 9 positions matching TRBD1. This CDR3 has 14 amino acids. Trimming cost V 3 bases and J 9 bases; bases outside gene matches: 9. Germline-derived CDR1 and CDR2 are SGDLS and YYNGEE. The CDR3 DNA reads TGTGCCAGCAGCGAGGGACAGGGCCGGATGTCCCAGTACTTC. Translating it yields CASSEGQGRMSQYF.

The chain combines TRBV21-1 with TRBJ1-5; the table calls TRBD1, which could not be checked here. TRBV21-1 is assigned pseudogene status. CDR3 length equals 12 residues. The CDR3 loop is CASRPGNQPQHF. The CDR3 region has the DNA TGTGCCAGCCGACCAGGGAATCAGCCCCAGCATTTT.

This clone has just a few counts. CDR3 sequence: CASSFDTGNRGYTF. CDR3 bases: TGTGCCAGCAGCTTCGACACGGGGAATCGTGGCTACACCTTC. The chain joins TRBV5-5 to TRBJ1-2; unclear D gene. The germline CDR1 and CDR2 sequences are SGHKS and YYEKEE (reference sequence). The V and J ends lost 2 bases and 7 bases respectively, with 15 bases between them. The CDR3 runs 14 residues.

This clone was picked up a small number of times. This chain connects TRBV29-1 to TRBJ2-5, with unresolved D. V lost 4 bases and J lost 0, with 6 bases in between. The CDR3 loop spans 12 amino acids. Germline CDR1 SQVTM, CDR2 ANQGSEA. The CDR3 spells CSVATNQETQYF. As DNA, the CDR3 is TGCAGCGTTGCGACAAACCAAGAGACCCAGTACTTC. Variable domain in full (rest from reference TRBV29-1 and TRBJ2-5): SAVISQKPSRDICQRGTSLTIQCQVDSQVTMMFWYRQQPGQSLTLIATANQGSEATYESGFVIDKFPISRPNLTFSTLTVSNMSPEDSSIYLCSVATNQETQYFGPGTRLLVL.

The V call is TRBV9, the J call TRBJ2-3, with a tentative D call TRBD1 (6 bases). The CDR3 sequence is 15 residues long. The V end was cut by 3 bases, the J end by 2 bases, with 13 bases between. Germline CDR1 SGDLS, CDR2 YYNGEE. The CDR3 reads CASSEDSVATDTQYF. The CDR3 DNA reads as TGTGCCAGCAGCGAGGACAGCGTAGCCACAGATACGCAGTATTTT.

The CDR3 is CASSPLHGGRGQETQYF. The CDR3 DNA reads as TGTGCCAGCTCACCACTTCACGGCGGGAGGGGACAAGAGACCCAGTACTTC. The rearrangement links TRBV18 to TRBJ2-5; 9 bases align to TRBD2. Germline CDR1 is KGHSH and CDR2 is LQKENI. The CDR3 length is 17 residues. The V and J ends lost 1 base and 2 bases, in that order; junction bases with no gene match: 8.